These 12 T cell receptor beta chains share one sample of origin, sequenced in a study of T cells in localized non-small cell lung cancer (dated by TCRdb to about 2020). To prepare the library, the immunoSEQ multiplex PCR assay was applied. TCRdb's version of the immuneACCESS table is confined to in-frame rearrangements and falls short of the full clone set. An unresolved V gene accounts for under half of the shortfall where checked; the remainder is of unknown origin. The sample table shows under 40,000 clones, and around nine tenths are seen once. Under 5% of the sample is taken by the ten largest. The sequenced sample was peripheral blood, obtained before any cancer treatment. The receptors shown here come from a woman aged 35 to 75 with stage I lung adenocarcinoma.

The gene calls are TRBV6-5 and TRBJ2-1, with 8 nucleotides matching TRBD1. Germline trimming cut 6 bases from V and 1 base from J; bases unmatched to any gene: 5. CDR3 size: 15 residues. The V gene's germline CDR1 is MNHEY and CDR2 SVGAGI. Here the CDR3 reads CASRSGQGSYNEQFF. The CDR3 DNA sequence: TGTGCCAGCAGATCTGGACAGGGTTCCTACAATGAGCAGTTCTTC.

CDR3 in DNA: TGTGCCAGCAGCTCCTGGGGGACTAAGGTGTCCTACAATGAGCAGTTCTTC. Amino acids: CASSSWGTKVSYNEQFF. The chain has TRBV7-8 and TRBJ2-1, with TRBD2 matching over 7 bases. Per germline, CDR1 SGHVS and CDR2 FQNEAQ. With 4 bases clipped from V and 1 base from J, the junction kept 10 bases outside the gene matches. The CDR3 contains 17 residues.

This sequence joins TRBV27 and TRBJ1-6; no reliable D call. Germline-derived CDR1 and CDR2 are MNHEY and SMNVEV (reference sequence). The CDR3 is made up of 14 amino acids. Deletions cut 3 bases from V and 6 bases from J, with 9 bases between. CDR3 residues: CASSFGAGNSPLHF. CDR3 coding DNA: TGTGCCAGCAGTTTCGGTGCGGGTAATTCACCCCTCCACTTT.

This rearrangement joins TRBV9 to TRBJ1-3; D is possibly TRBD1 (5 bases). The CDR3 spans 17 residues. Trimming took off 0 bases at V and 0 bases at J, with 13 bases between the two ends. Germline V gene lookup returns CDR1 SGDLS and CDR2 YYNGEE. CDR3 region: CASSVGGDGRSGNTIYF. The CDR3 DNA follows: TGTGCCAGCAGCGTAGGGGGGGACGGTCGCTCTGGAAACACCATATATTTT.

This clone was seen once. This chain joins TRBV13 and TRBJ1-2; D is ambiguous. This CDR3 region has 15 residues. Germline-derived CDR1 and CDR2 are PRHDT and FYEKMQ (reference sequence). V lost 5 bases, J lost 4 bases, and 17 bases lay in between. CDR3 in DNA: TGTGCCAGCAGCCGTGGACGGGATCGACTCTATGGCTACACCTTC. Translation: CASSRGRDRLYGYTF.

The rearrangement links TRBV19 to TRBJ1-5, with D hard to call. From germline, CDR1 is LNHDA and CDR2 SQIVND (reference sequence). The CDR3 has 15 amino acids. V was trimmed by 5 bases and J by 0 bases, leaving 11 bases between them. The CDR3 loop is CASSWLGNSNQPQHF. CDR3 DNA: TGTGCCAGTAGTTGGTTAGGGAATAGCAATCAGCCCCAGCATTTT.

V gene TRBV27 combines with J gene TRBJ1-2, with 7 bases that match TRBD1. The CDR3 has 13 residues. Germline V gene sequence: CDR1 MNHEY, CDR2 SMNVEV (reference sequence). The V segment lost 8 bases and the J segment 5 bases; nucleotides outside the gene matches: 8. CDR3 bases: TGTGCCAGCGCTCGAGAACAGGGGTATGGCTACACCTTC. This translates into CASAREQGYGYTF.

This chain uses TRBV7-9 with TRBJ2-5; 12 bases line up with TRBD1. This CDR3 region has 16 residues. With V trimmed by 5 bases and J by 3 bases, 7 bases remained unmatched. The germline V gene encodes CDR1 SEHNR and CDR2 FQNEAQ (reference sequence). CDR3 sequence reads: CASSPVGTGGEETQYF. CDR3 in DNA: TGTGCCAGCAGCCCCGTTGGGACAGGGGGCGAAGAGACCCAGTACTTC.

The CDR3 loop reads CASSSPPGTEAFF. DNA of the CDR3: TGTGCCAGCAGCTCACCTCCCGGGACTGAAGCTTTCTTT. The chain carries TRBV5-4 and TRBJ1-1; D is uncertain. Germline V gene sequence: CDR1 SGHNT, CDR2 YYREEE (reference sequence). This CDR3 has 13 residues. Between the trimmed V and J ends, which lost 3 bases and 5 bases, there was a span of 11 bases.

The rearrangement joins TRBV9 to TRBJ2-3; D is unresolved. V lost 0 bases to trimming and J lost 6 bases, with 11 bases between them. Germline loops: CDR1 SGDLS, CDR2 YYNGEE. The CDR3 spans 14 residues. The CDR3 loop reads CASSVDLKSDTQYF. The CDR3 coding sequence is TGTGCCAGCAGCGTAGACCTAAAGTCGGATACGCAGTATTTT.

The chain is built from TRBV10-3 and TRBJ2-2, with D tentatively TRBD2 (6 bases). This CDR3 comprises 13 residues. V lost 4 bases to trimming and J lost 4 bases, with 7 bases between them. Per the germline V gene, CDR1 is ENHRY and CDR2 is SYGVKD. In DNA, the CDR3 is TGTGCCATCAGTGTGGGAGGCACCGGGGAGCTGTTTTTT. The encoded protein is CAISVGGTGELFF.

This clone was recorded once. CDR3 nucleotide sequence: TGTGCCAGCAGCCCCGTCCAGGCACCCTTCGACTATGGCTACACCTTC. It is translated as CASSPVQAPFDYGYTF. This chain uses TRBV5-6 with TRBJ1-2, with D hard to call. Germline V gene data show CDR1 as SGHDT and CDR2 as YYEEEE. The CDR3 length is 16 residues. V lost 4 bases and J 3 bases, leaving 19 bases between the germline ends. Full variable domain (rest looked up from reference TRBV5-6 and TRBJ1-2): DAGVTQSPTHLIKTRGQQVTLRCSPKSGHDTVSWYQQALGQGPQFIFQYYEEEERQRGNFPDRFSGHQFPNYSSELNVNALLLGDSALYLCASSPVQAPFDYGYTFGSGTRLTVV.